This paragraph reports one TCR beta chain. This record belongs to a study of T cell changes during pregnancy in multiple sclerosis. The V and J ends lost 4 bases and 0 bases respectively, with 8 bases between them. Germline assignment: CDR1 LGHNA and CDR2 YSLEER. The CDR3 sequence is 14 residues long. TCRdb's table, derived via immunoSEQ multiplex PCR, lists solely in-frame clones and lacks some. The data show some 59,000 clones, roughly 93% seen once. The sequence was collected from a female donor with multiple sclerosis, enrolled in a pregnancy study. The chain links TRBV4-3 to TRBJ2-3, with a possible D match to TRBD2 (5 bases). The material sequenced was peripheral blood, taken in the second trimester of pregnancy. CDR3: CASSRTYSTDTQYF. DNA for the CDR3: TGCGCCAGCAGCCGGACTTACAGCACAGATACGCAGTATTTT.